These T cell receptor beta chains were read from a single sample in a study of blood T cells in healthy people across ages. TCRdb passed the 5' RACE reads through MiXCR, listing each CDR3 protein once. This sample has nearly 1 million distinct CDR3 sequences, with 45% to 60% found just once. The sample consisted of blood. The receptors originated from a woman between 55 and 75 years old in good health. The CDR3 runs from the conserved cysteine through the conserved F or W. D genes are given only for firm matches. Clone size is given for some rows only: seen once, a few or many times, or a class if the clone is expanded.

J: TRBJ2-1; V: TRBV20-1; D: NA; size: NA; CDR3: CSAAQTSVSYNEQFF; DNA: TGCAGTGCTGCCCAAACTAGTGTATCCTACAATGAGCAGTTCTTC
J: TRBJ1-5; V: TRBV6-5; D: TRBD1; size: NA; CDR3: CASKKGDRSNQPQHF; DNA: TGTGCCAGCAAAAAAGGGGACAGGAGCAATCAGCCCCAGCATTTT
J: TRBJ2-1; V: TRBV6-4; D: NA; size: NA; CDR3: CAIFSLVRGPTREQFF; DNA: TGTGCCATCTTTTCCCTAGTCCGAGGTCCTACAAGGGAGCAGTTCTTC
J: TRBJ1-2; V: TRBV12-3/TRBV12-4; D: TRBD1; size: NA; CDR3: CASSRGQGWYTF; DNA: TGTGCCAGCAGCCGGGGACAGGGATGGTACACCTTC
J: TRBJ2-1; V: TRBV12-3/TRBV12-4; D: TRBD2; size: NA; CDR3: CASSPRTSGRAGNEQFF; DNA: TGTGCCAGCAGTCCTAGGACTAGCGGGAGGGCCGGCAATGAGCAGTTCTTC
J: TRBJ2-7; V: TRBV6-2/TRBV6-3; D: TRBD2; size: NA; CDR3: CASSSASGSVNEQYF; DNA: TGTGCCAGCAGTTCGGCTAGCGGGAGTGTAAACGAGCAGTACTTC
J: TRBJ2-7; V: TRBV7-2; D: NA; size: NA; CDR3: CASSAGLASEQYF; DNA: TGTGCCAGCAGCGCCGGGTTAGCGAGCGAGCAGTACTTC
J: TRBJ2-1; V: TRBV6-5; D: NA; size: NA; CDR3: CASSYFVPGPYNEQFF; DNA: TGTGCCAGCAGTTACTTCGTCCCGGGACCATACAATGAGCAGTTCTTC
J: TRBJ2-5; V: TRBV7-2; D: NA; size: few; CDR3: CASSLGPSEGTETQYF; DNA: TGTGCCAGCAGCTTAGGCCCTAGCGAGGGGACGGAGACCCAGTACTTC
J: TRBJ2-1; V: TRBV6-8; D: NA; size: NA; CDR3: CASALSNEQFF; DNA: TGTGCCAGCGCCCTGAGCAATGAGCAGTTCTTC
J: TRBJ2-6; V: TRBV20-1; D: TRBD1; size: NA; CDR3: CSANTLDRAVANVLTF; DNA: TGCAGTGCTAACACCTTGGACAGGGCGGTGGCCAACGTCCTGACTTTC
J: TRBJ2-3; V: TRBV11-3; D: NA; size: few; CDR3: CASSTGTAGDTQYF; DNA: TGTGCCAGCAGCACCGGGACGGCAGGGGATACGCAGTATTTT
J: TRBJ2-7; V: TRBV27; D: TRBD1; size: NA; CDR3: CASSPRTGVYEQYF; DNA: TGTGCCAGCAGTCCACGGACAGGAGTCTACGAGCAGTACTTC
J: TRBJ2-3; V: TRBV7-8; D: TRBD2; size: few; CDR3: CASSLAPGLAEDTQYF; DNA: TGTGCCAGCAGCTTAGCCCCTGGACTAGCGGAAGATACGCAGTATTTT
J: TRBJ2-4; V: TRBV15; D: NA; size: NA; CDR3: CATSRDQEAEQYF; DNA: TGTGCCACCAGCAGAGATCAGGAGGCAGAGCAGTACTTC
J: TRBJ2-3; V: TRBV9; D: NA; size: few; CDR3: CASLGQYTDTQYF; DNA: TGTGCCAGCCTAGGACAGTACACAGATACGCAGTATTTT
J: TRBJ2-1; V: TRBV7-2; D: TRBD2; size: NA; CDR3: CASSALLAGGRNEQFF; DNA: TGTGCCAGCAGCGCCTTACTAGCGGGAGGTCGTAATGAGCAGTTCTTC
J: TRBJ2-7; V: TRBV6-2/TRBV6-3; D: NA; size: NA; CDR3: CASTTSGYYEQYF; DNA: TGTGCCAGCACTACCTCGGGATATTACGAGCAGTACTTC
J: TRBJ1-6; V: TRBV7-2; D: TRBD1; size: NA; CDR3: CASSFSGTGTSPLHF; DNA: TGTGCCAGCAGCTTTTCCGGGACAGGGACCTCACCCCTCCACTTT
J: TRBJ2-7; V: TRBV3-1; D: NA; size: few; CDR3: CASSEARAKFYEQYF; DNA: TGTGCCAGCAGCGAGGCCCGGGCAAAATTCTACGAGCAGTACTTC
J: TRBJ2-7; V: TRBV29-1; D: NA; size: few; CDR3: CSVEGRGVNEQYF; DNA: TGCAGCGTTGAAGGCAGGGGTGTCAACGAGCAGTACTTC
J: TRBJ2-2; V: TRBV7-3; D: NA; size: NA; CDR3: CASSSVGNTGELFF; DNA: TGTGCCAGCAGTTCCGTTGGGAACACCGGGGAGCTGTTTTTT
J: TRBJ1-1; V: TRBV29-1; D: NA; size: few; CDR3: CSVWLNTEAFF; DNA: TGCAGCGTTTGGCTGAACACTGAAGCTTTCTTT
J: TRBJ2-7; V: TRBV6-6; D: NA; size: many; CDR3: CASSYSDEQYF; DNA: TGTGCCAGCAGTTACTCTGACGAGCAGTACTTC
J: TRBJ2-3; V: TRBV4-2; D: NA; size: NA; CDR3: CTSSQRLGGSTDTQYF; DNA: TGTACCAGCAGCCAAAGGTTAGGGGGTAGCACAGATACGCAGTATTTT
J: TRBJ1-1; V: TRBV18; D: NA; size: once; CDR3: CASSPYQDTEVFF; DNA: TGTGCCAGCTCACCTTATCAGGACACTGAAGTTTTCTTT
J: TRBJ2-1; V: TRBV6-2/TRBV6-3; D: NA; size: NA; CDR3: CASRKADLYNEQFF; DNA: TGTGCCAGCAGGAAAGCGGACCTATACAATGAGCAGTTCTTC
J: TRBJ2-3; V: TRBV28; D: TRBD1; size: NA; CDR3: CASSLPDRGPDTQYF; DNA: TGTGCCAGCAGTTTACCCGACAGGGGGCCAGATACGCAGTATTTT
J: TRBJ2-1; V: TRBV12-3/TRBV12-4; D: NA; size: few; CDR3: CASTTYLTGNEQFF; DNA: TGTGCCAGCACCACTTATTTGACTGGCAATGAGCAGTTCTTC
J: TRBJ2-5; V: TRBV20-1; D: TRBD1; size: once; CDR3: CSARDGDRGFREQYF; DNA: TGCAGTGCTAGAGATGGGGACAGGGGGTTTAGAGAGCAGTACTTC
J: TRBJ1-1; V: TRBV6-1; D: TRBD1; size: few; CDR3: CASSPWTGPGNTEAFF; DNA: TGTGCCAGCAGTCCATGGACAGGGCCGGGGAACACTGAAGCTTTCTTT
J: TRBJ2-5; V: TRBV6-2/TRBV6-3; D: NA; size: many; CDR3: CASGLQATQYF; DNA: TGTGCCAGCGGACTGCAAGCGACCCAGTACTTC
J: TRBJ2-7; V: TRBV20-1; D: TRBD2; size: NA; CDR3: CAPKTSGSSYEQYF; DNA: TGCGCCCCTAAGACTAGCGGGAGTTCGTACGAGCAGTACTTC
J: TRBJ2-7; V: TRBV15; D: NA; size: NA; CDR3: CATSSQSTGLLDEQYF; DNA: TGTGCCACCAGCAGTCAGTCCACTGGCCTCCTGGACGAGCAGTACTTC
J: TRBJ2-3; V: TRBV7-9; D: TRBD1; size: few; CDR3: CASSSPSDRGLGDTQYF; DNA: TGTGCCAGCAGCTCCCCCTCTGACAGGGGGCTTGGAGATACGCAGTATTTT